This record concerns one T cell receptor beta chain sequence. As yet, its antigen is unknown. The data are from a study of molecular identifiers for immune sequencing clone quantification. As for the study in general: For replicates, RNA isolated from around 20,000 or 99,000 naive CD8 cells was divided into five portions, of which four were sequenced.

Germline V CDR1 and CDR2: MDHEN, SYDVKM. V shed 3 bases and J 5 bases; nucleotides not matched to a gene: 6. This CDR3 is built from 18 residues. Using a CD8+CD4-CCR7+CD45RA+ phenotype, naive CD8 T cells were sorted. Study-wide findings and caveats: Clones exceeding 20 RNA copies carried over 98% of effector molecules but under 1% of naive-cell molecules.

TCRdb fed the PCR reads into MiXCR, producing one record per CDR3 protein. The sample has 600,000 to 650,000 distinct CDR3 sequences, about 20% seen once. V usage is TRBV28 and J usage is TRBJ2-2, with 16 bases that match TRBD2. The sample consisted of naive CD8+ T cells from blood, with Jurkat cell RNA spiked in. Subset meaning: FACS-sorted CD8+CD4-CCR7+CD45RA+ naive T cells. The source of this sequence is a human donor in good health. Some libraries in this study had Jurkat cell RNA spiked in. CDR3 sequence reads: CASSLGTSGRALTGELFF. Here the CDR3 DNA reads TGTGCCAGCAGTTTGGGGACTAGCGGGAGGGCCTTAACCGGGGAGCTGTTTTTT.